This T cell receptor (beta chain) was retrieved from a study of STAT3 mutations in large granular lymphocyte leukemia. Study background: Canonical activating STAT3 mutations were detected in roughly half of the longitudinally sequenced T-LGLL patients. Study conclusions and caveats: TCR clonotype switching after therapy occurred in about 35% of the 18 patients. In T-cell large granular lymphocyte leukemia, about half of patients showed multiple immunodominant subclonotypes.

Each sample's TCRbeta library yielded on average roughly 42,000 productive templates. Using immunoSEQ multiplex PCR, the repertoire was profiled, and TCRdb retains in-frame clones only, with some absent. In the table there are 15,000 to 19,000 clones, 80% to 95% of which are singletons. Regarding this clone: Its matching antigen is unknown.

Germline V gene sequence: CDR1 SQVTM, CDR2 ANQGSEA. The junction had 13 bases not matched to a gene; V was cut back by 5 bases and J by 7 bases. The CDR3 is made up of 15 amino acids. Input material: peripheral blood mononuclear cells. This sequence originates from a woman in her 50s with T-cell large granular lymphocyte leukemia. Some clones in this sample may be carry-over from other donors' samples. The chain carries TRBV29-1 and TRBJ2-1, with 8 bases fitting TRBD1. This CDR3 is CSVSGQGSSLNEQFF. The CDR3 DNA sequence: TGCAGCGTTTCAGGACAGGGATCCTCCTTAAATGAGCAGTTCTTC.